This T cell receptor beta chain was identified in a study of T cell responses to AZD1222 COVID-19 vaccine. The repertoire was sequenced with immunoSEQ multiplex PCR; TCRdb's copy has only in-frame clones and lacks some. The data show 170,000 or so clones, approximately 90% seen once. J was trimmed by 4 bases and V by 1 base; bases with no gene match: 6. Germline-derived CDR1 and CDR2 are SGHTA and FQGNSA. This CDR3 is built from 15 residues. This chain joins TRBV7-2 and TRBJ2-5; 7 bases match TRBD1. The sequenced sample was peripheral blood, obtained on day 0 of AZD1222 vaccination. The clonotype was recovered from an adult in good health. In DNA, the CDR3 is TGTGCCAGCAGCTTAGAGGGGGCTAGGGTAGAGACCCAGTACTTC. This encodes CASSLEGARVETQYF.